This record covers a single T cell receptor beta chain. What it binds is unknown. These data originate in a study of CD8 T cells in ankylosing spondylitis. The study, taken as a whole, reports: What seemed typical of ankylosing spondylitis blood was a TCR beta motif built from eight highly homologous variants.

TCRdb re-called the 5' RACE reads with MiXCR, one entry per CDR3 protein. The repertoire has 700,000 or so distinct CDR3 sequences, over 15% of them found once; the top ten carry over 15%. The CDR3 is 15 residues long. Germline lookup yields CDR1 DFQATT and CDR2 SNEGSKA (reference sequence). The V end lost 6 bases, the J end lost 4 bases, and 18 bases lay between the germline ends. Sequencing used blood, either unsorted or a sorted T cell fraction (not recorded which). This chain links TRBV20-1 with TRBJ2-2, with D perhaps given as TRBD1 or TRBD2 (5 bases each). The origin of this receptor is a male donor with ankylosing spondylitis. The CDR3: CSAPGTGRSTGELFF. The CDR3 DNA reads as TGCAGTGCCCCTGGGACGGGAAGGTCCACCGGGGAGCTGTTTTTT.